The rows below give T cell receptor beta chains drawn from one sample of a study of T-cell reconstitution after alpha-beta-depleted transplantation in children. Each CDR3 protein gets one entry after TCRdb re-called the PCR reads with MiXCR. The sample yields 490,000 or so distinct CDR3 sequences, around 12% seen once. The specimen comprised PBMCs from the stem cell graft donor, sampled from the stem cell graft. All receptors derive from a human donor who donated a stem cell graft to a child with combined immunodeficiency. Each CDR3 is given with its conserved first and last residue. D genes are given only for firm matches. Some rows mark clone size as missing; the rest say once, few, many or name a class of expanded clone.

j_call	d_call	v_call	clone_size	cdr3_aa	cdr3_nt
TRBJ2-7	TRBD1	TRBV7-9	many	CASSLGAGGYEQYF	TGTGCCAGCAGCTTAGGGGCAGGGGGCTACGAGCAGTACTTC
TRBJ2-3	NA	TRBV5-8	NA	CASSQQGFGTDTQYF	TGTGCCAGCAGCCAACAGGGATTTGGCACAGATACGCAGTATTTT
TRBJ1-1	NA	TRBV19	NA	CASSINVYTEAFF	TGTGCCAGTAGTATAAACGTCTACACTGAAGCTTTCTTT
TRBJ2-5	NA	TRBV10-3	few	CAISPGGGTYQETQYF	TGTGCCATCTCCCCGGGTGGCGGGACGTACCAAGAGACCCAGTACTTC
TRBJ2-7	NA	TRBV7-9	once	CASSFGSGEQYF	TGTGCCAGCAGCTTTGGTTCTGGCGAGCAGTACTTC
TRBJ2-7	TRBD1	TRBV12-3/TRBV12-4	many	CASSRGQGASYF	TGTGCCAGCAGTCGTGGACAGGGGGCCTCGTACTTC
TRBJ2-3	TRBD2	TRBV11-2	NA	CASSPSGGAADTQYF	TGTGCCAGCAGCCCGAGCGGGGGGGCGGCAGATACGCAGTATTTT
TRBJ2-7	TRBD1	TRBV12-3/TRBV12-4	few	CASSPGTGGREQYF	TGTGCCAGCAGTCCCGGGACAGGGGGCAGAGAGCAGTACTTC
TRBJ2-7	NA	TRBV25-1	few	CASSEKGTDYYEQYF	TGTGCCAGCAGTGAAAAAGGGACGGACTACTACGAGCAGTACTTC
TRBJ2-5	TRBD1	TRBV4-3	once	CASSSGTGVSETQYF	TGCGCCAGCAGCTCCGGGACAGGGGTTAGCGAGACCCAGTACTTC
TRBJ1-5	TRBD1	TRBV12-3/TRBV12-4	many	CASSPPRGQPQHF	TGTGCCAGCAGCCCACCCAGGGGGCAGCCCCAGCATTTT
TRBJ2-7	TRBD2	TRBV5-6	once	CASSLGGLVNDEQYF	TGTGCCAGCAGCTTGGGCGGACTAGTCAACGACGAGCAGTACTTC
TRBJ1-5	TRBD1	TRBV12-3/TRBV12-4	NA	CASSLGTGFPQHF	TGTGCCAGCAGTTTGGGGACAGGGTTCCCCCAGCATTTT
TRBJ2-7	TRBD2	TRBV20-1	many	CSAGTSDYEQYF	TGCAGTGCTGGAACTAGCGACTACGAGCAGTACTTC
TRBJ2-7	TRBD2	TRBV12-3/TRBV12-4	many	CASSFVPSGGYEQYF	TGTGCCAGCAGTTTTGTTCCTAGCGGGGGGTACGAGCAGTACTTC
TRBJ1-1	NA	TRBV2	few	CASRLTEFNTEAFF	TGTGCCAGCAGATTGACAGAATTTAACACTGAAGCTTTCTTT
TRBJ1-1	NA	TRBV9	many	CASSVGWNTEAFF	TGTGCCAGCAGCGTAGGGTGGAACACTGAAGCTTTCTTT
TRBJ2-5	NA	TRBV10-3	few	CAISGRDSASGETQYF	TGTGCCATCAGTGGCCGGGACTCAGCGAGCGGGGAGACCCAGTACTTC
TRBJ1-4	TRBD1	TRBV12-3/TRBV12-4	few	CASSSTGEVNEKLFF	TGTGCCAGCAGTTCCACAGGGGAAGTTAATGAAAAACTGTTTTTT
TRBJ2-1	NA	TRBV5-1	many	CASSLGRTRNNEQFF	TGCGCCAGCAGCTTGGGCCGGACCCGAAACAATGAGCAGTTCTTC
TRBJ2-2	NA	TRBV20-1	NA	CSAREGAERGGELFF	TGCAGTGCTAGAGAGGGGGCAGAACGAGGCGGGGAGCTGTTTTTT
TRBJ2-7	TRBD2	TRBV7-2	many	CASSLSGTISYEQYF	TGTGCCAGCAGCTTATCCGGGACTATCTCCTACGAGCAGTACTTC
TRBJ2-5	NA	TRBV7-2	NA	CASSLGHGEETQYF	TGTGCCAGCAGTTTAGGTCACGGGGAAGAGACCCAGTACTTC
TRBJ1-6	TRBD1	TRBV20-1	few	CSARPSGTGGRKYSPLHF	TGCAGTGCTAGACCCAGCGGGACAGGGGGCCGCAAGTACTCACCCCTCCACTTT
TRBJ2-1	NA	TRBV11-3	few	CASSLGPRTDNEQFF	TGTGCCAGCAGCTTGGGTCCCAGGACTGACAATGAGCAGTTCTTC
TRBJ2-5	TRBD2	TRBV29-1	NA	CSVEVAGMSTQYF	TGCAGCGTTGAGGTAGCGGGTATGTCGACCCAGTACTTC
TRBJ2-5	TRBD2	TRBV24-1	NA	CAGGRGEKDQETQYF	TGTGCCGGTGGGCGGGGGGAGAAGGACCAAGAGACCCAGTACTTC
TRBJ2-2	TRBD2	TRBV12-3/TRBV12-4	many	CASSSSTSILGELFF	TGTGCCAGCAGTTCCTCGACTAGCATTCTCGGGGAGCTGTTTTTT
TRBJ2-1	TRBD2	TRBV11-1	NA	CASSSVRWRGGLRYNEQFF	TGTGCCAGCAGCTCCGTCAGATGGCGGGGGGGCCTGAGGTACAATGAGCAGTTCTTC
TRBJ2-7	TRBD1	TRBV12-3/TRBV12-4	few	CASRSYRGHPYEQYF	TGTGCCAGCAGGTCATACAGGGGCCACCCCTACGAGCAGTACTTC
TRBJ2-1	TRBD2	TRBV9	many	CASSVGLAGGYNEQFF	TGTGCCAGCAGCGTTGGACTAGCGGGAGGGTACAATGAGCAGTTCTTC
TRBJ2-4	NA	TRBV28	few	CASSLFGNSENIQYF	TGTGCCAGCAGTTTATTTGGCAACAGCGAGAACATTCAGTACTTC
TRBJ2-1	TRBD2	TRBV12-3/TRBV12-4	NA	CASSLAGRNEQFF	TGTGCCAGCAGTCTAGCGGGGAGAAATGAGCAGTTCTTC
TRBJ1-5	NA	TRBV7-2	many	CASSYAGGQPQHF	TGTGCCAGCAGCTATGCTGGGGGACAGCCCCAGCATTTT
TRBJ2-1	NA	TRBV7-6	few	CASSEGRSYNEQFF	TGTGCCAGCAGTGAGGGGAGGTCCTACAATGAGCAGTTCTTC
TRBJ2-2	NA	TRBV6-1	many	CASRDRWGSGGELFF	TGTGCCAGCAGGGATCGATGGGGATCGGGCGGGGAGCTGTTTTTT
TRBJ2-2	NA	TRBV4-3	many	CASSQGARLDTGELFF	TGCGCCAGCAGCCAAGGGGCGCGCCTGGACACCGGGGAGCTGTTTTTT
TRBJ2-1	NA	TRBV5-1	many	CASSLGPGDNEQFF	TGCGCCAGCAGCTTGGGTCCCGGAGACAATGAGCAGTTCTTC
TRBJ2-3	NA	TRBV6-5	few	CASSYPSSTDTQYF	TGTGCCAGCAGTTACCCCTCTAGCACAGATACGCAGTATTTT
TRBJ2-2	NA	TRBV6-1	few	CAGGTTNTGELFF	TGTGCCGGCGGGACAACTAACACCGGGGAGCTGTTTTTT
TRBJ2-5	TRBD1	TRBV12-3/TRBV12-4	NA	CASILTGHFSETQYF	TGTGCCAGCATCCTGACAGGGCATTTTAGCGAGACCCAGTACTTC
TRBJ2-2	NA	TRBV27	NA	CASSLLSRPTGELFF	TGTGCCAGCAGTTTATTATCGAGACCAACCGGGGAGCTGTTTTTT
TRBJ2-1	NA	TRBV29-1	NA	CSVPSANEQFF	TGCAGCGTCCCTAGTGCGAATGAGCAGTTCTTC